This is a list of T cell receptor beta chains from one sample in a study of cytomegalovirus exposure and HLA in healthy donors. Sequencing was performed with immunoSEQ multiplex PCR; in TCRdb, only in-frame clones are kept and a portion is missing. Of 150,000 to 200,000 clones listed, 75% are singletons. Sequencing was carried out using PBMCs. All receptors come from a middle-aged woman in good health and CMV-seropositive. The CDR3 runs from the conserved cysteine through the conserved F or W. Each record gives: V gene, J gene, CDR3 length, CDR3 protein.

>TRBV6-5|TRBJ2-5|13
CASSVTLEATQYF
>TRBV7-2|TRBJ2-2|13
CASSLLPGGELFF
>TRBV28|TRBJ2-7|16
CASSGFRGQGAYEQYF
>TRBV5-1|TRBJ2-4|14
CASSLGQNKNIQYF
>TRBV19|TRBJ2-7|14
CASSPGLGDYEQYF
>TRBV4-2|TRBJ2-1|15
CASSQDTGPHNEQFF
>TRBV27|TRBJ1-5|14
CASRGGAGNQPQHF
>TRBV28|TRBJ2-7|14
CASTGAGGPFEQYF
>TRBV11-3|TRBJ2-1|14
CASSPLAENNEQFF
>TRBV4-3|TRBJ2-1|16
CASSQEPLAGYNEQFF
>TRBV2|TRBJ2-7|15
CASSATSGSSYEQYF
>TRBV6-1|TRBJ1-1|13
CASSETRGTEAFF
>TRBV27|TRBJ2-5|13
CASGASGEGTQYF
>TRBV19|TRBJ2-2|15
CASSIAGANTGELFF
>TRBV19|NA|14
CASSIGGGSTEQYF
>TRBV19|TRBJ2-1|16
CASSPLGLAVHNEQFF
>TRBV7-8|TRBJ2-2|16
CASSLSGQVKAGELFF
>TRBV6-1|TRBJ1-1|13
CASNLQGSTEAFF
>TRBV18|TRBJ1-3|14
CASSPQGAGNTIYF
>TRBV27|TRBJ2-5|14
CASSPWTGHETQYF
>TRBV19|TRBJ2-3|16
CASSIREGRVTDTQYF
>TRBV5-4|TRBJ2-2|16
CASSLDPSGSTGELFF
>TRBV29-1|TRBJ1-2|14
CSVSSTVPNYGYTF
>TRBV15|TRBJ2-5|15
CATSRDTSGKQTQYF
>TRBV6-6|TRBJ1-2|13
CASSRDRSYGYTF
>TRBV6-1|TRBJ1-1|15
CASSETWTVNTEAFF
>TRBV5-1|TRBJ1-4|15
CASSLTVTGGEKLFF
>TRBV21-1|TRBJ1-6|15
CASSKRKGQNSPLHF
>TRBV28|TRBJ1-4|15
CASRRTGTGREKLFF
>TRBV25-1|TRBJ1-4|15
CASSVQGVGNEKLFF
>TRBV9|TRBJ2-1|18
CASSVDPPRLAGVNEQFF
>TRBV10-1|NA|10
CASRVYEQYF
>TRBV28|TRBJ1-6|15
CASSGQGASDSPLHF
>TRBV27|TRBJ2-2|14
CASSLPSNTGELFF
>TRBV4-1|TRBJ1-5|16
CASSQEWNRGPQPQHF
>TRBV18|TRBJ2-1|15
CASSPTGASLNEQFF
>TRBV25-1|TRBJ1-6|13
CASSGQGNSPLHF
>TRBV28|TRBJ1-2|14
CASSPGGRENGYTF
>TRBV5-4|TRBJ2-7|16
CASSLAGGQITYEQYF
>TRBV19|TRBJ2-5|13
CASSGLDWETQYF
>TRBV2|TRBJ2-1|14
CASSGQGTYNEQFF
>TRBV2|TRBJ2-2|18
CASSASGTSGRFTGELFF
>TRBV18|TRBJ2-1|14
CASSPRQLGDEQFF
>TRBV5-1|TRBJ2-2|16
CASSVIGLPDTGELFF
>TRBV10-3|TRBJ1-2|13
CAISDSGSGGYTF
>TRBV28|TRBJ1-2|16
CASSTLGQAGVGGYTF
>TRBV11-2|TRBJ2-5|20
CASSLDGTGLAGGLRETQYF
>TRBV6-5|TRBJ1-3|15
CASSREGAGGNTIYF